This entry concerns a single T cell receptor (beta chain). Antigen specificity is unknown. Profiled with immunoSEQ multiplex PCR; TCRdb holds only in-frame clones, not every one. Of some 30,000 clones listed, just over 85% were seen once; the top ten hold around 3.9%. V gave up 4 bases and J gave up 1 base, with 15 bases separating them. CDR1 SGDLS and CDR2 YYNGEE come from the germline V gene. The CDR3 has 16 amino acids. The sample originates from a study of T cells in localized non-small cell lung cancer. Study outcomes and limitations: Uninvolved adjacent lung had the highest recorded T cell clonality, with tumor below it. One tumor region alone was sequenced, and heterogeneity therefore remains possible. The study detected a median approximately 50 of the top 100 tumor clones in adjacent lung.

This rearrangement joins TRBV9 to TRBJ2-4; unclear D gene. The TCR comes from a male donor aged 60 or older with stage III lung adenocarcinoma. The sequencing used peripheral blood, collected before any cancer treatment. In DNA, the CDR3 is TGTGCCAGCAGCCCGAGTCCCCGGCCGGCCAAAAACATTCAGTACTTC. Protein sequence: CASSPSPRPAKNIQYF.